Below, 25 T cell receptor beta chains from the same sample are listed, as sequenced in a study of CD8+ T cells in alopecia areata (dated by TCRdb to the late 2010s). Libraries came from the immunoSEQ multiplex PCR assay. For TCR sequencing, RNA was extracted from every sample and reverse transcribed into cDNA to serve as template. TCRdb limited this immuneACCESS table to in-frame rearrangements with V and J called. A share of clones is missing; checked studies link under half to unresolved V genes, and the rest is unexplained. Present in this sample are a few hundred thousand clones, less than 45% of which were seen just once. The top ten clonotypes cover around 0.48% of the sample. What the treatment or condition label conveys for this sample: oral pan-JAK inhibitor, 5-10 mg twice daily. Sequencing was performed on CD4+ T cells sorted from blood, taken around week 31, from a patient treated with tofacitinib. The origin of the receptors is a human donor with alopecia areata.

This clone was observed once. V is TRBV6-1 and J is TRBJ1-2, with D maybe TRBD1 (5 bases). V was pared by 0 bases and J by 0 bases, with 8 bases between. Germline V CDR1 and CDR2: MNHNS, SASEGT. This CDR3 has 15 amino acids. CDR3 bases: TGTGCCAGCAGTGAAGCGAAGGGGACTAACTATGGCTACACCTTC. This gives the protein CASSEAKGTNYGYTF.

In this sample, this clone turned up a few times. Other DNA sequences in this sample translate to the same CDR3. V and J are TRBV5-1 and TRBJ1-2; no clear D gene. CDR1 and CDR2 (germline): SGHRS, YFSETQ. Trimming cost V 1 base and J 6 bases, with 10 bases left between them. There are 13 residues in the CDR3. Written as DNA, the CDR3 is TGCGCCAGCAGCTTGTCTCGAGTGGATGGCTACACCTTC. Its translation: CASSLSRVDGYTF.

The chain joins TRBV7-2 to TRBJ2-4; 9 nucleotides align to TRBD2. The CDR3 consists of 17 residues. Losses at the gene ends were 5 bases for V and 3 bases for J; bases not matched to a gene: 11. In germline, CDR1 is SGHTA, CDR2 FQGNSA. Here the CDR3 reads CASSIPGASGDKNIQYF. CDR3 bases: TGTGCCAGCAGCATCCCAGGGGCTAGCGGGGACAAAAACATTCAGTACTTC.

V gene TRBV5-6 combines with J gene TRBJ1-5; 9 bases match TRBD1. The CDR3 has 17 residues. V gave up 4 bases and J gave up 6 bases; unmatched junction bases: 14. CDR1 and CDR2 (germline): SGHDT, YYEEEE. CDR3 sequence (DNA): TGTGCCAGCAGCGTGGGACAGGGCGCCCTACGAGGTCAGCCCCAGCATTTT. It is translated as CASSVGQGALRGQPQHF.

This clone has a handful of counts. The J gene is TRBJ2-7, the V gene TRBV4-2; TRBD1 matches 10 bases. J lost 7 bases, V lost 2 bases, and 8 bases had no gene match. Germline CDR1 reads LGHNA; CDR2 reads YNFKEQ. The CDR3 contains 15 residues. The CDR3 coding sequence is TGTGCCAGCAGCCAATCCGGGACAGGGGCGGAGGAGCAGTACTTC. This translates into CASSQSGTGAEEQYF.

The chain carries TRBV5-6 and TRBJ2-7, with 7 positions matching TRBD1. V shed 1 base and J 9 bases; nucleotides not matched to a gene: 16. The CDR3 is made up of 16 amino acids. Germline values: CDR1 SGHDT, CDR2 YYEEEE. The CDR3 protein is CASSLSPSATGSGQYF. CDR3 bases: TGTGCCAGCAGCTTGTCCCCCTCAGCGACAGGGTCCGGGCAGTACTTC.

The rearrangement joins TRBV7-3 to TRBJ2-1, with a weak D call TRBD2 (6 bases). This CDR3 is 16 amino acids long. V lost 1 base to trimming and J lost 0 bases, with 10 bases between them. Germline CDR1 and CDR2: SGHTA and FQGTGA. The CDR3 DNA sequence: TGTGCCAGCAGCTTAAATGACGGGAGCTCCTACAATGAGCAGTTCTTC. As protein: CASSLNDGSSYNEQFF.

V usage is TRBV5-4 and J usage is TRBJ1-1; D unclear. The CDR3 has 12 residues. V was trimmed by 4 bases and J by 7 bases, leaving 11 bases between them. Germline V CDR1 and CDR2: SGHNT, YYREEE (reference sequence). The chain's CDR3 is CASSPWWGEAFF. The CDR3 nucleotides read TGTGCCAGCAGCCCCTGGTGGGGTGAAGCTTTCTTT.

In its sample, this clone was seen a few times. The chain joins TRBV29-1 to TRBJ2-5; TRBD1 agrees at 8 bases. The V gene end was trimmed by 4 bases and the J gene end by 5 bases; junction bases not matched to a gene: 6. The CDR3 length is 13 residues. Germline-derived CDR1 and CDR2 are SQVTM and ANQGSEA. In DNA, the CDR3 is TGCAGCGTTGGGACAGGGAATGGGGAGACCCAGTACTTC. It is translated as CSVGTGNGETQYF.

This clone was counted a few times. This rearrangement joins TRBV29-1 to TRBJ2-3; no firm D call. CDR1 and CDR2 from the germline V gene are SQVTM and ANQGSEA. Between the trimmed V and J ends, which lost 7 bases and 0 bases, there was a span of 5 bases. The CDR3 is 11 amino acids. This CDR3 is CSEASTDTQYF. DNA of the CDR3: TGCAGCGAGGCTAGCACAGATACGCAGTATTTT.

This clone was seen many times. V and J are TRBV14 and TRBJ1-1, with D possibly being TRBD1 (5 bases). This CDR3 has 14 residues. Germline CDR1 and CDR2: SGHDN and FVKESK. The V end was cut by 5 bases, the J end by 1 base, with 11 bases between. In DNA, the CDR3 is TGTGCCAGCAGCGCCGGGACTCGGAACACTGAAGCTTTCTTT. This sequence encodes CASSAGTRNTEAFF.

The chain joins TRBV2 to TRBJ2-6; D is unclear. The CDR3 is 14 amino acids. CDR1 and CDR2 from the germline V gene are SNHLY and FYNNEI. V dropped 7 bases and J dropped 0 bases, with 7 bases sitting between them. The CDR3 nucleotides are TGTGCCAGCATACGCATCTCTGGGGCCAACGTCCTGACTTTC. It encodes CASIRISGANVLTF.

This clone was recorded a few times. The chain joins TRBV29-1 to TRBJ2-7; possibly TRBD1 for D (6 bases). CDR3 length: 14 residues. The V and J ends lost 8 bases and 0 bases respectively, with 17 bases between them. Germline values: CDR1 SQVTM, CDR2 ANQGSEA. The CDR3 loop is CSISWTESSYEQYF. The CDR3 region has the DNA TGCAGCATAAGTTGGACAGAAAGCTCCTACGAGCAGTACTTC.

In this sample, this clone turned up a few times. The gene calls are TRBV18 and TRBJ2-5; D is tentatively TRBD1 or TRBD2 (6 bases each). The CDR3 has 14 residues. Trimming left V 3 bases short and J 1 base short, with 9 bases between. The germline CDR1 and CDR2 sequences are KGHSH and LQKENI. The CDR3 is CASSPRGLQETQYF. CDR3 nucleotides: TGTGCCAGCTCACCCCGGGGGCTCCAAGAGACCCAGTACTTC.

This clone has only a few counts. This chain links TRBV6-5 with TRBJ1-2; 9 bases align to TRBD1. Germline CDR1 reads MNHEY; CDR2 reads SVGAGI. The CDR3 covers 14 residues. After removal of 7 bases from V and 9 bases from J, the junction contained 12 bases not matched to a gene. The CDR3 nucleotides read TGTGCCAGCAATACCAAGGGACAGGGAATGCGCTACACCTTC. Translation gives CASNTKGQGMRYTF.

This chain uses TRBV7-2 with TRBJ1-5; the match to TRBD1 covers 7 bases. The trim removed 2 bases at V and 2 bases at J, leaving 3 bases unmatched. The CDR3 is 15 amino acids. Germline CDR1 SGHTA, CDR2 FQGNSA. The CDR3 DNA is TGTGCCAGCAGCTTACCTGGGACAGGCAATCAGCCCCAGCATTTT. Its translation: CASSLPGTGNQPQHF.

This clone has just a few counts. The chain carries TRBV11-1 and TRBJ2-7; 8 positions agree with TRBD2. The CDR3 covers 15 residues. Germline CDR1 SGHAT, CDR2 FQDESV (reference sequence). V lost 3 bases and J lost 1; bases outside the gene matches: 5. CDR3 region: CASSFTSGGSYEQYF. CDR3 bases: TGTGCCAGCAGCTTCACTAGCGGAGGGTCCTACGAGCAGTACTTC.

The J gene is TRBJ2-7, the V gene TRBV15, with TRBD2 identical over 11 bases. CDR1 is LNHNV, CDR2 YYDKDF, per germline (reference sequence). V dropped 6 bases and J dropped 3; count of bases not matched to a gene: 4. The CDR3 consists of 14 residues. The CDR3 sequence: CATRGTSGNYEQYF. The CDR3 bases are TGTGCCACCAGGGGGACTAGCGGAAACTACGAGCAGTACTTC.

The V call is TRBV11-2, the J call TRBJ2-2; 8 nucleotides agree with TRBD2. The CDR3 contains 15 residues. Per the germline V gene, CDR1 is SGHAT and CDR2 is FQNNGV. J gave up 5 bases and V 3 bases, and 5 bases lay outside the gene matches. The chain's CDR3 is CASSFSGKGTGELFF. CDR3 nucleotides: TGTGCCAGCAGCTTTAGCGGGAAGGGGACCGGGGAGCTGTTTTTT.

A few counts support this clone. The CDR3: CAWKEGGTDTQYF. DNA for the CDR3: TGTGCCTGGAAAGAAGGAGGCACAGATACGCAGTATTTT. This sequence joins TRBV30 and TRBJ2-3, with D hard to call. CDR1 is GTSNPN and CDR2 is SVGIG in the germline V gene (reference sequence). Trimming cost V 4 bases and J 1 base, with 9 bases left between them. The CDR3 totals 13 residues.

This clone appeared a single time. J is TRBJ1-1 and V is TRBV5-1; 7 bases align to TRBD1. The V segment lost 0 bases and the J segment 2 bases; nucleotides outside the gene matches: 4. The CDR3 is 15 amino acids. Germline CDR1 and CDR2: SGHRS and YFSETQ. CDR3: CASSLDEGANTEAFF. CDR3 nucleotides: TGCGCCAGCAGCTTGGATGAGGGGGCCAACACTGAAGCTTTCTTT.

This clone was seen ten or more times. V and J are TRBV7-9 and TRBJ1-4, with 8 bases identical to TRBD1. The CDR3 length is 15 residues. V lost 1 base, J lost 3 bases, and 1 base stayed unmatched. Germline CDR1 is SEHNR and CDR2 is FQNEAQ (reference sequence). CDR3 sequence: CASSLEGQANEKLFF. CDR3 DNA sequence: TGTGCCAGCAGCTTAGAGGGACAGGCTAATGAAAAACTGTTTTTT.

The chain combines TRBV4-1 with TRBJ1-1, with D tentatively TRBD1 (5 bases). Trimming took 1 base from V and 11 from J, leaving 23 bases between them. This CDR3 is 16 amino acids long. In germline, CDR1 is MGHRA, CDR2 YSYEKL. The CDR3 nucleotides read TGCGCCAGCAGCCAAGTTACAGGCCAAATCTACGCTTGGGCTTTCTTT. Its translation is CASSQVTGQIYAWAFF.

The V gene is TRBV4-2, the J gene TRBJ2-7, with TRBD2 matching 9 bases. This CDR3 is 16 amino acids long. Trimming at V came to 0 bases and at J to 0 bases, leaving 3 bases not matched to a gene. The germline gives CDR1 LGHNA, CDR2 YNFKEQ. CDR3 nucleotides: TGTGCCAGCAGCCAAGATCAACTAGCGGGCTCCTACGAGCAGTACTTC. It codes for CASSQDQLAGSYEQYF.

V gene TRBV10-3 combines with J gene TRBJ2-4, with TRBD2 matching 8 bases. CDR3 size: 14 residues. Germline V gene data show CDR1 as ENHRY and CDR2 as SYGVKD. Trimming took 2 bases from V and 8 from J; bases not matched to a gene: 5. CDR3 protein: CAISEGTRLDIQYF. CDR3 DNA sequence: TGTGCCATCAGTGAGGGGACTAGGTTGGACATTCAGTACTTC.